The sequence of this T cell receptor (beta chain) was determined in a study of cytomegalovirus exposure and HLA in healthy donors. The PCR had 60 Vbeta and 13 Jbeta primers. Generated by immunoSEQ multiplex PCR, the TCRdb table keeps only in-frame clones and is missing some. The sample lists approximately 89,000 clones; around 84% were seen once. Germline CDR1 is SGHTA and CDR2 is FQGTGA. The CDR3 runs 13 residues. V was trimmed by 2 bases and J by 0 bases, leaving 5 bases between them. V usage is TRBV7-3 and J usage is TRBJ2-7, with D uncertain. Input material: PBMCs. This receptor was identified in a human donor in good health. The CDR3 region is CASSLDFSYEQYF. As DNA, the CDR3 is TGTGCCAGCAGCTTAGACTTCTCCTACGAGCAGTACTTC.